This TCR beta chain was captured in a study of blood T cell repertoires in COVID-19. The data were produced by immunoSEQ multiplex PCR, yet TCRdb's version contains in-frame clones alone and is incomplete. Here the sample spans about 23,000 clones, approximately 88% being singletons. Germline V gives CDR1 SGHTA, CDR2 FQGNSA. The CDR3 has 16 residues. Trimming took 0 bases from V and 6 from J, leaving 16 bases between them. The source is a man between 65 and 79 years old in a cohort sampled during active COVID-19. Sequencing was carried out using peripheral blood. This chain uses TRBV7-2 with TRBJ2-3; D is uncertain. The CDR3 is CASSLARISTSDTQYF. The CDR3 DNA reads TGTGCCAGCAGCTTAGCCAGGATAAGTACGTCGGATACGCAGTATTTT. Filled out from reference TRBV7-2 and TRBJ2-3, the complete variable domain reads GAGVSQSPSNKVTEKGKDVELRCDPISGHTALYWYRQSLGQGLEFLIYFQGNSAPDKSGLPSDRFSAERTGGSVSTLTIQRTQQEDSAVYLCASSLARISTSDTQYFGPGTRLTVL.